The next 18 T cell receptor beta chains were all read from a single sample in a study of blood T cell repertoires in COVID-19. Generated by immunoSEQ multiplex PCR, the TCRdb table keeps only in-frame clones and is missing some. This sample has about 230,000 clones, with over 80% found just once. The sample comprised peripheral blood. All receptors come from a man aged 40-49 years with acute or convalescent COVID-19.

The chain is built from TRBV7-2 and TRBJ2-2, with a possible D match to TRBD2 (7 bases). Germline V CDR1 and CDR2: SGHTA, FQGNSA. This CDR3 contains 15 residues. Trimming removed 8 bases from V and 0 bases from J, with 13 bases in between. The CDR3 region is CASPREGANTGELFF. CDR3 DNA sequence: TGTGCCAGCCCGAGGGAGGGGGCGAACACCGGGGAGCTGTTTTTT. Variable domain in full (rest from reference TRBV7-2 and TRBJ2-2): GAGVSQSPSNKVTEKGKDVELRCDPISGHTALYWYRQSLGQGLEFLIYFQGNSAPDKSGLPSDRFSAERTGGSVSTLTIQRTQQEDSAVYLCASPREGANTGELFFGEGSRLTVL.

The chain recombines TRBV5-1 with TRBJ1-5; D not resolved. This CDR3 region has 14 residues. The germline V gene encodes CDR1 SGHRS and CDR2 YFSETQ. Between the trimmed V and J ends, which lost 0 bases and 4 bases, there was a span of 8 bases. The CDR3 bases are TGCGCCAGCAGCTTGGGCGGAGTGAATCAGCCCCAGCATTTT. It encodes CASSLGGVNQPQHF.

The gene calls are TRBV30 and TRBJ1-5; 7 nucleotides match TRBD1. This CDR3 is 13 amino acids long. The V and J ends lost 3 bases and 5 bases, in that order; junction bases with no gene match: 4. CDR1 GTSNPN and CDR2 SVGIG come from the germline V gene (reference sequence). The CDR3 region is CAWSRTGDQPQHF. Written as DNA, the CDR3 is TGTGCCTGGAGCAGGACAGGAGATCAGCCCCAGCATTTT. The whole variable domain, filled in from reference TRBV30 and TRBJ1-5, reads SQTIHQWPATLVQPVGSPLSLECTVEGTSNPNLYWYRQAAGRGLQLLFYSVGIGQISSEVPQNLSASRPQDRQFILSSKKLLLSDSGFYLCAWSRTGDQPQHFGDGTRLSIL.

J is TRBJ2-1 and V is TRBV7-9; D is unresolved. Germline CDR1 is SEHNR and CDR2 is FQNEAQ (reference sequence). V dropped 5 bases and J dropped 5 bases, with 16 bases sitting between them. The CDR3 spans 15 residues. CDR3 residues: CASSPSRVFDNEQFF. The CDR3 DNA reads TGTGCCAGCAGCCCATCCCGGGTTTTCGACAATGAGCAGTTCTTC.

The chain couples TRBV10-3 to TRBJ2-7; 8 bases align to TRBD2. This CDR3 region has 14 residues. Germline trimming cut 4 bases from V and 7 bases from J; bases unmatched to any gene: 9. Germline CDR1 ENHRY, CDR2 SYGVKD. The CDR3 DNA reads TGTGCCATCAGTGTACTAGCGGAGGTAGGGGAGCAGTACTTC. Translation: CAISVLAEVGEQYF.

The V call is TRBV15, the J call TRBJ1-2; D is unclear. From germline, CDR1 is LNHNV and CDR2 YYDKDF (reference sequence). The CDR3 spans 15 residues. V lost 1 base and J 3 bases, leaving 12 bases between the germline ends. Written as DNA, the CDR3 is TGTGCCACCAGCAGAGGGATCGGGTCTCACTATGGCTACACCTTC. Translating gives CATSRGIGSHYGYTF. The full variable domain, completed using reference TRBV15 and TRBJ1-2, is DAMVIQNPRYQVTQFGKPVTLSCSQTLNHNVMYWYQQKSSQAPKLLFHYYDKDFNNEADTPDNFQSRRPNTSFCFLDIRSPGLGDTAMYLCATSRGIGSHYGYTFGSGTRLTVV.

This sequence joins TRBV20-1 and TRBJ2-1; D uncertain. There are 11 residues in the CDR3. Germline CDR1 is DFQATT and CDR2 is SNEGSKA (reference sequence). V was cut by 7 bases and J by 3 bases, with 7 bases left in between. The CDR3: CSVTGYNEQFF. CDR3 coding DNA: TGCAGTGTAACCGGCTACAATGAGCAGTTCTTC.

The chain joins TRBV7-8 to TRBJ1-5; 7 bases are a match to TRBD1. CDR1 and CDR2 from the germline V gene are SGHVS and FQNEAQ. V was clipped by 4 bases and J by 5 bases; unmatched bases: 2. The length of the CDR3 is 13 residues. The CDR3: CASSSGQYQPQHF. The DNA for the CDR3 is TGTGCCAGCAGCTCGGGACAGTATCAGCCCCAGCATTTT. The whole variable domain, remainder taken from reference TRBV7-8 and TRBJ1-5, is GAGVSQSPRYKVAKRGQDVALRCDPISGHVSLFWYQQALGQGPEFLTYFQNEAQLDKSGLPSDRFFAERPEGSVSTLKIQRTQQEDSAVYLCASSSGQYQPQHFGDGTRLSIL.

The chain has TRBV4-1 and TRBJ2-1; 7 positions agree with TRBD2. Trimming cost V 4 bases and J 9 bases; bases outside gene matches: 12. CDR1 is MGHRA, CDR2 YSYEKL, per germline. This CDR3 contains 15 residues. The CDR3 loop is CASSRARREDTEQFF. The DNA for the CDR3 is TGCGCCAGCAGCCGCGCTAGACGGGAGGATACTGAGCAGTTCTTC.

The chain has TRBV4-1 and TRBJ1-5; a possible D gene is TRBD1 (5 bases). Germline CDR1 is MGHRA and CDR2 is YSYEKL. CDR3 length: 17 amino acids. V lost 0 bases, J lost 8 bases, and 20 bases lay in between. The CDR3 reads CASSQEGGRQSLEPQHF. CDR3 nucleotide sequence: TGCGCCAGCAGCCAAGAAGGTGGCCGACAGTCCCTCGAGCCCCAGCATTTT.

The chain couples TRBV3-1 (or the pseudogene TRBV3-2) to TRBJ2-7, with TRBD2 matching 7 bases. The germline V gene has CDR1 LGHDT and CDR2 YNNKEL (reference sequence). Losses at the gene ends were 3 bases for V and 10 bases for J; bases not matched to a gene: 9. This CDR3 comprises 13 residues. The CDR3 reads CASSQGGTILQYF. DNA of the CDR3: TGTGCCAGCAGCCAGGGAGGGACGATTCTTCAGTACTTC.

The rearrangement joins TRBV27 to TRBJ2-1, with D perhaps TRBD2 (6 bases). The CDR3 runs to 14 residues. Germline values: CDR1 MNHEY, CDR2 SMNVEV (reference sequence). Between the trimmed V and J ends, which lost 2 bases and 4 bases, there was a span of 9 bases. The DNA of the CDR3 is TGTGCCAGCAGTTTAGGGGGGTGGTACAATGAGCAGTTCTTC. Protein: CASSLGGWYNEQFF.

This clone was found once. The V call is TRBV18, the J call TRBJ2-3; D not certain. The germline V gene encodes CDR1 KGHSH and CDR2 LQKENI. The CDR3 loop spans 12 amino acids. V was cut by 4 bases and J by 2 bases, with 4 bases left in between. Written as DNA, the CDR3 is TGTGCCAGCTCACTTAACACAGATACGCAGTATTTT. Translating gives CASSLNTDTQYF.

This chain links TRBV6-5 with TRBJ1-2; TRBD1 matches at 7 bases. There are 13 residues in the CDR3. CDR1 is MNHEY and CDR2 is SVGAGI in the germline V gene. Trimming cost V 4 bases and J 7 bases; bases outside gene matches: 6. Here the CDR3 reads CASSSDRVTGYTF. DNA of the CDR3: TGTGCCAGCAGTTCCGACAGGGTAACTGGCTACACCTTC.

As DNA, the CDR3 is TGTGCCAGCAGCTTAGATCAATTCGGGGGGGGACATGAGCAGTTCTTC. Amino acids: CASSLDQFGGGHEQFF. The chain couples TRBV11-2 to TRBJ2-1; 8 nucleotides align to TRBD2. With V trimmed by 0 bases and J by 8 bases, 9 bases remained unmatched. This CDR3 has 16 amino acids. Germline values: CDR1 SGHAT, CDR2 FQNNGV.

The chain combines TRBV5-4 with TRBJ1-1; D possibly corresponds to TRBD1 (5 bases). The CDR3 sequence is 13 residues long. V lost 2 bases, J lost 10 bases, and 15 bases lay in between. The germline V gene encodes CDR1 SGHNT and CDR2 YYREEE (reference sequence). The CDR3 here is CASSLETGQAAFF. CDR3 coding DNA: TGTGCCAGCAGCTTAGAGACTGGACAAGCAGCTTTCTTT.

This rearrangement joins TRBV5-1 to TRBJ2-7; D possibly corresponds to TRBD2 (5 bases). This CDR3 region has 13 residues. V was shortened by 0 bases and J by 7 bases, with 11 bases between the two germline ends. The germline CDR1 and CDR2 sequences are SGHRS and YFSETQ. The CDR3 DNA is TGCGCCAGCAGCTTGGCGAGGGCCCGGGAGCAGTACTTC. This encodes CASSLARAREQYF.

V gene TRBV10-3 combines with J gene TRBJ2-7; 7 nucleotides line up with TRBD1. Germline trimming cut 3 bases from V and 5 bases from J; bases unmatched to any gene: 7. Germline values: CDR1 ENHRY, CDR2 SYGVKD. This CDR3 has 14 amino acids. The CDR3 is CAISDRTGANEQYF. CDR3 nucleotides: TGTGCCATCAGTGATAGAACAGGGGCGAACGAGCAGTACTTC.